Below, one T cell receptor beta chain is given with its context. These data are taken from a study of T cells and Merkel cell carcinoma outcomes. The junction had 5 bases not matched to a gene; V was cut back by 5 bases and J by 2 bases. Germline V gene sequence: CDR1 SGHVS, CDR2 FNYEAQ. The CDR3 runs 14 residues. TCRdb's copy holds only in-frame clones and misses some; the assay was immunoSEQ multiplex PCR. The repertoire consists of 2,000 to 2,500 clones, with 88% occurring once and the leading ten covering approximately 7%. The V gene is TRBV7-6, the J gene TRBJ2-5, with 7 bases matching TRBD1. Sequencing was carried out using tumor tissue from Merkel cell carcinoma. This TCR was sampled from a human donor with Merkel cell carcinoma. The CDR3 DNA is TGTGCCAGCAGCAGAACGACAGGGCAAGAGACCCAGTACTTC. This translates into CASSRTTGQETQYF.